Listed here are 23 T cell receptor beta chains from one sample, sequenced in a study. Cells sorted as Tregs were CD4+, CD25+ and CD127-/low. TCRdb used MiXCR to reprocess the 5' RACE reads, holding one entry per CDR3 protein. The table includes about 7,000 distinct CDR3 sequences, roughly 73% detected once. Sequencing used tumor-infiltrating Tregs sorted from the breast tumor. These receptor sequences come from a female donor with breast cancer.

The V call is TRBV11-2, the J call TRBJ2-2; D not resolved. The germline CDR1 and CDR2 sequences are SGHAT and FQNNGV. The CDR3 totals 11 residues. V was clipped by 1 base and J by 10 bases, with 4 bases between them. The CDR3 DNA is TGTGCCAGCAGCTTAGTTATGGAGCTGTTTTTT. Its protein product is CASSLVMELFF. The full variable domain, rest sourced from reference TRBV11-2 and TRBJ2-2, is EAGVAQSPRYKIIEKRQSVAFWCNPISGHATLYWYQQILGQGPKLLIQFQNNGVVDDSQLPKDRFSAERLKGVDSTLKIQPAKLEDSAVYLCASSLVMELFFGEGSRLTVL.

This clonotype came up a few times. The rearrangement joins TRBV7-2 to TRBJ2-1; unclear D gene. V was pared by 5 bases and J by 2 bases, with 1 base between. The CDR3 contains 11 residues. Germline CDR1 is SGHTA and CDR2 is FQGNSA. CDR3 DNA: TGTGCCAGCAGCCCCTACAATGAGCAGTTCTTC. The encoded protein is CASSPYNEQFF. Filled out from reference TRBV7-2 and TRBJ2-1, the complete variable domain reads GAGVSQSPSNKVTEKGKDVELRCDPISGHTALYWYRQSLGQGLEFLIYFQGNSAPDKSGLPSDRFSAERTGGSVSTLTIQRTQQEDSAVYLCASSPYNEQFFGPGTRLTVL.

This chain links TRBV20-1 with TRBJ1-1, with D tentatively TRBD1 (5 bases). The germline gives CDR1 DFQATT, CDR2 SNEGSKA (reference sequence). The V gene lost 0 bases and the J gene lost 8 bases, with 16 bases spanning the gap. The CDR3 loop spans 14 amino acids. This CDR3 is CSARDPRGGGEAFF. The CDR3, as DNA: TGCAGTGCTAGAGATCCTAGGGGTGGAGGAGAAGCTTTCTTT.

CDR3 nucleotide sequence: TGTGCCAGCAGACGGACAGGGGATGGCTACACCTTC. Protein: CASRRTGDGYTF. The J gene is TRBJ1-2, the V gene TRBV6-5, with 9 bases fitting TRBD1. V dropped 6 bases and J dropped 6; count of bases not matched to a gene: 2. CDR3 length: 12 amino acids. Germline assignment: CDR1 MNHEY and CDR2 SVGAGI.

This rearrangement joins TRBV19 to TRBJ2-3, with D maybe TRBD1 (5 bases). This CDR3 contains 13 residues. In germline, CDR1 is LNHDA, CDR2 SQIVND (reference sequence). The V end lost 3 bases, the J end lost 3 bases, and 7 bases lay between the germline ends. The CDR3 sequence is CASSIGHTDTQYF. DNA of the CDR3: TGTGCCAGTAGTATTGGACATACAGATACGCAGTATTTT.

The J gene is TRBJ1-4, the V gene TRBV20-1, with 9 bases aligning to TRBD1. V shed 2 bases, J shed 6 bases, and the junction held 7 bases outside the gene matches. The CDR3 length is 15 residues. Germline V gene data show CDR1 as DFQATT and CDR2 as SNEGSKA (reference sequence). The CDR3 DNA reads TGCAGTGCTAGACCCCGGGGACAGGGATATGAAAAACTGTTTTTT. Amino acids: CSARPRGQGYEKLFF.

This clonotype was seen more than once but under ten times. V gene TRBV4-2 combines with J gene TRBJ2-2; a weak D match, TRBD1 (5 bases). The germline gives CDR1 LGHNA, CDR2 YNFKEQ. The CDR3 length is 18 residues. V gave up 1 base and J gave up 3 bases, with 18 bases separating them. Here the CDR3 reads CASSQGRKRTGHTGELFF. The CDR3 nucleotides read TGTGCCAGCAGCCAAGGTCGCAAGCGCACAGGACACACCGGGGAGCTGTTTTTT.

V is TRBV3-1 and J is TRBJ1-2, with D hard to call. Trimming cost V 1 base and J 14 bases, with 14 bases left between them. CDR3 length: 12 residues. CDR1 and CDR2 from the germline V gene are LGHDT and YNNKEL (reference sequence). CDR3 region: CASSQVDGICTF. CDR3 sequence (DNA): TGTGCCAGCAGCCAAGTCGACGGAATCTGTACCTTC. The entire variable domain, with the rest obtained from reference TRBV3-1 and TRBJ1-2, is as follows: DTAVSQTPKYLVTQMGNDKSIKCEQNLGHDTMYWYKQDSKKFLKIMFSYNNKELIINETVPNRFSPKSPDKAHLNLHINSLELGDSAVYFCASSQVDGICTFGSGTRLTVV.

V and J are TRBV11-2 and TRBJ2-3; 9 bases are shared with TRBD2. V lost 2 bases to trimming and J lost 6 bases; unmatched junction nucleotides: 9. Germline V gene lookup returns CDR1 SGHAT and CDR2 FQNNGV. The CDR3 covers 16 residues. CDR3 in DNA: TGTGCCAGCAGCTTACTCCGGGCGGGAGGGATGGATACGCAGTATTTT. Translation: CASSLLRAGGMDTQYF.

This sequence joins TRBV7-3 and TRBJ1-6; D is possibly TRBD1 (6 bases). Looked up from germline, CDR1 is SGHTA and CDR2 is FQGTGA. The CDR3 has 15 amino acids. Trimming pared 2 bases from V and 9 bases from J, leaving 14 bases between. This CDR3 is CASSLEGEGASPLHF. The CDR3 bases are TGTGCCAGCAGCTTAGAGGGGGAGGGCGCTTCACCCCTCCACTTT.

With regard to this clonotype: Germline and junction disagree at one end, which may indicate a read error. This chain joins TRBV10-2 and TRBJ1-1, with D perhaps matching TRBD1 (5 bases). Germline V gives CDR1 WSHSY, CDR2 SAAADI. This CDR3 is 12 amino acids long. DNA for the CDR3: TGCGCCAGCAGTGCAGGGACCACTGGAGCTTTCTTT. Amino acids: CASSAGTTGAFF.

The gene calls are TRBV20-1 and TRBJ2-6; D not resolved. V lost 3 bases and J 0 bases, leaving 6 bases between the germline ends. From germline, CDR1 is DFQATT and CDR2 SNEGSKA (reference sequence). This CDR3 has 14 residues. The CDR3 here is CSASRSSGANVLTF. CDR3 sequence (DNA): TGCAGTGCTAGTAGGAGCTCTGGGGCCAACGTCCTGACTTTC.

The chain is built from TRBV18 and TRBJ1-2; D is perhaps TRBD1 (5 bases). Germline V gives CDR1 KGHSH, CDR2 LQKENI. Trimming took off 0 bases at V and 4 bases at J, with 9 bases between the two ends. The CDR3 loop spans 14 amino acids. The CDR3 is CASSPPADIYGYTF. The CDR3 region has the DNA TGTGCCAGCTCACCACCGGCGGACATCTATGGCTACACCTTC. The whole variable domain, filled in from reference TRBV18 and TRBJ1-2, reads NAGVMQNPRHLVRRRGQEARLRCSPMKGHSHVYWYRQLPEEGLKFMVYLQKENIIDESGMPKERFSAEFPKEGPSILRIQQVVRGDSAAYFCASSPPADIYGYTFGSGTRLTVV.

V and J are TRBV29-1 and TRBJ1-5; TRBD1 matches 8 bases. With V trimmed by 4 bases and J by 8 bases, 4 bases remained unmatched. The CDR3 has 12 residues. From germline, CDR1 is SQVTM and CDR2 ANQGSEA. Written as DNA, the CDR3 is TGCAGCGTTGGACAGGGGCGGGAGCCCCAGCATTTT. This gives the protein CSVGQGREPQHF.

V gene TRBV7-8 combines with J gene TRBJ2-3; 9 bases align to TRBD2. After removal of 6 bases from V and 6 bases from J, the junction contained 7 bases not matched to a gene. The CDR3 consists of 14 residues. The germline CDR1 and CDR2 sequences are SGHVS and FQNEAQ. The CDR3 sequence is CASSISGGRDTQYF. CDR3 nucleotide sequence: TGTGCCAGCAGTATTAGCGGGGGCCGGGATACGCAGTATTTT.

V and J are TRBV11-3 and TRBJ2-5; a weak D match, TRBD1 (6 bases). The ends were cut back, 0 bases at V and 5 bases at J, with 10 bases in the middle. Germline loops: CDR1 SGHNT, CDR2 YENEEA. This CDR3 has 14 amino acids. CDR3: CASSLDQGWETQYF. CDR3 DNA: TGTGCCAGCAGCTTAGATCAGGGGTGGGAGACCCAGTACTTC.

The chain recombines TRBV20-1 with TRBJ1-6; 9 positions agree with TRBD1. The CDR3 runs to 14 residues. J was trimmed by 9 bases and V by 5 bases; bases with no gene match: 8. Germline V gene lookup returns CDR1 DFQATT and CDR2 SNEGSKA (reference sequence). CDR3 bases: TGCAGTGCTTGGGACAGGGCACGGGGTTCACCCCTCCACTTT. It codes for CSAWDRARGSPLHF.

The V call is TRBV5-1, the J call TRBJ2-6; D ambiguous. The CDR3 is made up of 14 amino acids. Germline CDR1 is SGHRS and CDR2 is YFSETQ. Trimming left V 6 bases short and J 2 bases short, with 9 bases between. The CDR3 sequence is CASTDLAGANVLTF. In DNA form, the CDR3 reads TGCGCCAGCACCGACTTAGCTGGGGCCAACGTCCTGACTTTC.

The chain joins TRBV12-3 or TRBV12-4 to TRBJ2-7; 7 bases align to TRBD1. This CDR3 has 14 amino acids. V shed 4 bases, J shed 0 bases, and the junction held 3 bases outside the gene matches. The chain's CDR3 is CASSYRGPSYEQYF. CDR3 DNA: TGTGCCAGCAGTTACAGGGGACCCTCCTACGAGCAGTACTTC.

This sequence joins TRBV20-1 and TRBJ2-3; possible D gene TRBD1, 5 bases. The V end lost 4 bases, the J end lost 4 bases, and 15 bases lay between the germline ends. The CDR3 sequence is 14 residues long. The germline CDR1 and CDR2 sequences are DFQATT and SNEGSKA (reference sequence). This CDR3 is CSAKRQIGADTQYF. The CDR3 region has the DNA TGCAGTGCTAAACGACAGATTGGGGCAGATACGCAGTATTTT.

Note on this clonotype: The CDR3 does not close with the conserved phenylalanine or tryptophan, likely indicating a read error. This chain uses TRBV11-2 with TRBJ2-7, with 7 bases fitting TRBD1. Germline CDR1 SGHAT, CDR2 FQNNGV. The CDR3 runs 12 residues. Trimming cost V 3 bases and J 6 bases; bases outside gene matches: 2. CDR3 nucleotide sequence: TGTGCCAGCAGCTTGACAGGGTTCGAGCAGTACTAC. Translated, it gives CASSLTGFEQYY.

This chain uses TRBV7-9 with TRBJ1-6, with D perhaps TRBD1 (6 bases). Germline V gene data show CDR1 as SEHNR and CDR2 as FQNEAQ (reference sequence). The V gene lost 2 bases and the J gene lost 10 bases, with 15 bases spanning the gap. The CDR3 consists of 15 residues. In DNA, the CDR3 is TGTGCCAGCAGCTTATGGGCAGGGGCGGAATCACCCCTCCACTTT. This codes for CASSLWAGAESPLHF.

CDR3 region: CASSLVSEINSPLHF. For the CDR3, the DNA is TGTGCCAGCAGCTTGGTTTCAGAGATTAATTCACCCCTCCACTTT. This sequence joins TRBV5-5 and TRBJ1-6; no firm D call. CDR1 SGHKS and CDR2 YYEKEE come from the germline V gene (reference sequence). The CDR3 is made up of 15 amino acids. The V and J ends lost 0 bases and 6 bases respectively, with 10 bases between them. The entire variable domain, with the rest obtained from reference TRBV5-5 and TRBJ1-6, is as follows: DAGVTQSPTHLIKTRGQQVTLRCSPISGHKSVSWYQQVLGQGPQFIFQYYEKEERGRGNFPDRFSARQFPNYSSELNVNALLLGDSALYLCASSLVSEINSPLHFGNGTRLTVT.